This T cell receptor (beta chain) was documented in a study of shared T cell receptors in the human thymus. TCRdb keeps only in-frame clones here, not all; method: immunoSEQ multiplex PCR. The sample contains 500,000 to 750,000 clones, 88% of which appear only once. Between the trimmed V and J ends, which lost 2 bases and 8 bases, there was a span of 18 bases. CDR3 length equals 15 residues. Germline V gene sequence: CDR1 KGHSH, CDR2 LQKENI. This sample was shared with a second study, whose subject was human thymus T cells.

This chain uses TRBV18 with TRBJ1-2, with D unresolved. Material: thymocytes. This TCR derives from a boy younger than two with a congenital heart defect. The CDR3 DNA follows: TGTGCCAGCTCACCATTCTTGGAGAGCTTCTACGGCTACACCTTC. It encodes CASSPFLESFYGYTF. Based on the CDR3 plus reference TRBV18 and TRBJ1-2, the full variable domain is NAGVMQNPRHLVRRRGQEARLRCSPMKGHSHVYWYRQLPEEGLKFMVYLQKENIIDESGMPKERFSAEFPKEGPSILRIQQVVRGDSAAYFCASSPFLESFYGYTFGSGTRLTVV.